A single sample is the source of the 9 T cell receptor beta chains below, sequenced in a study of TIL therapy for anti-PD-1-resistant metastatic lung cancer. Stated time point: pre-treatment sample, taken before nivolumab and TIL therapy. This was the immunoSEQ v3 assay. Only in-frame clones appear in the TCRdb table, and some are missing; sequencing was by immunoSEQ multiplex PCR. This table has tens of thousands of clones, 80% to 90% appearing once. The starting material was blood, obtained at baseline. Source of these receptors: a person aged 25 to 80 with non-small cell lung cancer.

This clone was seen only once. The V gene is TRBV5-1, the J gene TRBJ2-3, with D uncertain. V lost 4 bases and J lost 5, with 14 bases in between. Germline V lookup: CDR1 SGHRS, CDR2 YFSETQ. This CDR3 comprises 14 residues. The CDR3 here is CASSQSQVEDTQYF. In DNA form, the CDR3 reads TGCGCCAGCAGCCAATCGCAGGTAGAAGATACGCAGTATTTT.

The chain's CDR3 is CASSSETGYEQYF. DNA of the CDR3: TGTGCCAGCAGCTCGGAGACGGGTTACGAGCAGTACTTC. The J gene is TRBJ2-7, the V gene TRBV7-2; D ambiguous. Germline CDR1 is SGHTA and CDR2 is FQGNSA. The CDR3 sequence is 13 residues long. Trimming took 4 bases from V and 4 from J, leaving 11 bases between them.

The chain links TRBV27 to TRBJ2-7; D unresolved. The V gene's germline CDR1 is MNHEY and CDR2 SMNVEV (reference sequence). Trimming cost V 3 bases and J 2 bases, with 8 bases left between them. The CDR3 is 13 amino acids. DNA for the CDR3: TGTGCCAGCAGTTTGGGCGAACCCTACGAGCAGTACTTC. It specifies CASSLGEPYEQYF.

The chain links TRBV4-3 to TRBJ2-1; 9 nucleotides agree with TRBD2. Germline lookup yields CDR1 LGHNA and CDR2 YSLEER. This CDR3 comprises 14 residues. V dropped 0 bases and J dropped 13; count of bases not matched to a gene: 7. The CDR3 protein is CASSQEWREGEQFF. Written as DNA, the CDR3 is TGCGCCAGCAGCCAAGAGTGGCGGGAGGGCGAACAGTTCTTC.

This sequence joins TRBV18 and TRBJ2-5, with TRBD1 matching 7 bases. The CDR3 has 16 amino acids. CDR1 is KGHSH, CDR2 LQKENI, per germline. V lost 4 bases to trimming and J lost 3 bases; unmatched junction nucleotides: 11. Here the CDR3 reads CASSRLTGQTKETQYF. For the CDR3, the DNA is TGTGCCAGCTCACGGCTGACGGGACAGACCAAAGAGACCCAGTACTTC. Drawing the rest from reference TRBV18 and TRBJ2-5, the complete variable domain is NAGVMQNPRHLVRRRGQEARLRCSPMKGHSHVYWYRQLPEEGLKFMVYLQKENIIDESGMPKERFSAEFPKEGPSILRIQQVVRGDSAAYFCASSRLTGQTKETQYFGPGTRLLVL.

The chain combines TRBV4-3 with TRBJ2-5; D could derive from TRBD1 or TRBD2 (5 bases each). This CDR3 is built from 15 residues. CDR1 LGHNA and CDR2 YSLEER come from the germline V gene. With 0 bases removed from V and 4 bases from J, the gap between germline ends came to 12 bases. In nucleotides, the CDR3 is TGCGCCAGCAGCCAAGACTTGGGGGATCTAGAGACCCAGTACTTC. Amino acids: CASSQDLGDLETQYF.

This sequence joins TRBV6-5 and TRBJ2-2; 9 bases are a match to TRBD2. The CDR3 length is 15 residues. The germline V gene encodes CDR1 MNHEY and CDR2 SVGAGI. Germline trimming cut 1 base from V and 8 bases from J; bases unmatched to any gene: 5. The CDR3 region has the DNA TGTGCCAGCAGTTACTTTAGCGGGAGTAGGGGGGAGCTGTTTTTT. It yields the protein CASSYFSGSRGELFF.

This rearrangement joins TRBV2 to TRBJ2-2; D is ambiguous. V was pared by 2 bases and J by 1 base, with 5 bases between. The CDR3 sequence is 14 residues long. The germline V gene encodes CDR1 SNHLY and CDR2 FYNNEI. The CDR3 loop is CASSELQNTGELFF. The CDR3 DNA is TGTGCCAGCAGTGAATTACAGAACACCGGGGAGCTGTTTTTT.

This clone was seen just once. The chain joins TRBV7-3 to TRBJ2-3, with TRBD2 matching over 7 bases. This CDR3 contains 14 residues. Per germline, CDR1 SGHTA and CDR2 FQGTGA. The ends lost 4 bases at V and 2 bases at J; junction bases unmatched: 3. DNA of the CDR3: TGTGCCAGCAGCTCGGGACTAACCACAGATACGCAGTATTTT. This translates into CASSSGLTTDTQYF.